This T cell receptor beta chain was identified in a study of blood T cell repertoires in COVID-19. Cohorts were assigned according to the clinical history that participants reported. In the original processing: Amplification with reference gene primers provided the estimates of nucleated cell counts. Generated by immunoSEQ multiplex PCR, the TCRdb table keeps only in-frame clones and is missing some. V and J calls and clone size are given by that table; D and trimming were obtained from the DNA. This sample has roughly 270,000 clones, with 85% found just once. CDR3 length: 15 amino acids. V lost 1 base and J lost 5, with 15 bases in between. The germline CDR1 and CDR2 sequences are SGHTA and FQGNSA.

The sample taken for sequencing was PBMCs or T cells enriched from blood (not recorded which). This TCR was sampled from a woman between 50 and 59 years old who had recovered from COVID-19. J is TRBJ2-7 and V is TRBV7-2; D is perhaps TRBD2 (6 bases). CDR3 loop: CASSLVGGLPHEQYF. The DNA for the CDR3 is TGTGCCAGCAGCTTAGTGGGGGGACTCCCCCACGAGCAGTACTTC.